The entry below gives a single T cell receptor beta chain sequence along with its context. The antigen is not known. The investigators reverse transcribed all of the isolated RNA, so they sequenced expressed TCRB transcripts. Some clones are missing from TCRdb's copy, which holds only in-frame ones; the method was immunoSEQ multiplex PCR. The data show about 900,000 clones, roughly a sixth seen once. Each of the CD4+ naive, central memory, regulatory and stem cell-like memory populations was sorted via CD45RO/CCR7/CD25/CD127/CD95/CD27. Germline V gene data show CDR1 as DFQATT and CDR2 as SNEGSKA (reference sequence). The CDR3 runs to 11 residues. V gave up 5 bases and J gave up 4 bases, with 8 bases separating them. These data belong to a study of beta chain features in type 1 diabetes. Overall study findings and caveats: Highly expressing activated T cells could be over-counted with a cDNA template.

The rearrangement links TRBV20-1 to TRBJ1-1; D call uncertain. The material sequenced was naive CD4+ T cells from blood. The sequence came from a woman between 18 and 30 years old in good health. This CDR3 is CSAPRVTEAFF. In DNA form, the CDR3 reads TGCAGTGCTCCCCGAGTCACTGAAGCTTTCTTT.